These T cell receptor beta chains were read from a single sample in a study of CD8+CD57+ T cells in acquired aplastic anemia. TCRdb reanalysed the reads using MiXCR and keeps one entry per CDR3 protein. Among roughly 420,000 distinct CDR3 sequences listed, under 80% were seen once. The sequenced sample consisted of sorted CD4+, CD8+, or CD8+CD57+ T cells (not recorded which) from PBMCs. The receptor source for this set is a human donor in good health, serving as a control. Both conserved end residues are part of each CDR3. Each record gives: J gene, V gene, clone size, D gene, CDR3 protein, CDR3 DNA. D genes are given only for firm matches. Expanded clones are given a class, and other clones once, few, many or no size at all.

>TRBJ2-7|TRBV10-1|-|TRBD2
CASSEWTSLYEQYF
TGCGCCAGCAGTGAGTGGACTAGCTTGTACGAGCAGTACTTC
>TRBJ1-2|TRBV20-1|-|-
CSALDTRQPYGYTF
TGCAGTGCTCTCGACACGAGACAGCCGTATGGCTACACCTTC
>TRBJ2-7|TRBV20-1|-|TRBD1
CSALDRTKARRTYEQYF
TGCAGTGCCTTGGACAGGACGAAGGCTAGGAGAACCTACGAGCAGTACTTC
>TRBJ2-5|TRBV19|-|-
CASTNRDPTMRETQYF
TGTGCCAGTACCAACCGGGACCCTACAATGAGAGAGACCCAGTACTTC
>TRBJ1-3|TRBV7-9|many|-
CTSSLARTGNTIYF
TGTACCAGCAGCTTAGCCCGAACCGGAAACACCATATATTTT
>TRBJ2-5|TRBV20-1|once|TRBD2
CSAREGLAGGPEETQYF
TGCAGTGCTAGGGAGGGACTAGCGGGGGGGCCTGAAGAGACCCAGTACTTC
>TRBJ1-4|TRBV7-8|-|-
CASSLGAYEQYFGFF
-
>TRBJ2-5|TRBV7-2|many|-
CASSLDYRGETQYF
TGTGCCAGCAGCTTAGATTATAGGGGAGAGACCCAGTACTTC
>TRBJ2-5|TRBV10-3|-|-
CASALQGGGAETQYF
TGTGCCAGCGCGTTACAGGGGGGGGGAGCGGAGACCCAGTACTTC
>TRBJ2-1|TRBV7-2|-|TRBD2
CASSLGGSGGYEQFF
TGTGCCAGCAGCTTGGGAGGTAGCGGGGGGTATGAGCAGTTCTTC
>TRBJ2-7|TRBV20-1|-|TRBD1
CSANQGAGSYEQYF
TGCAGTGCTAATCAGGGGGCCGGGTCCTACGAGCAGTACTTC
>TRBJ2-7|TRBV5-1|many|TRBD1
CASSFPDRGEREQYF
TGCGCCAGCAGCTTCCCGGACAGGGGTGAACGCGAGCAGTACTTC
>TRBJ1-4|TRBV9|-|TRBD1
CASSVDRGSEKLLF
TGTGCCAGCAGCGTAGACAGGGGCAGCGAAAAACTGCTTTTT
>TRBJ2-6|TRBV6-1|-|TRBD2
CASSTSGGFSGANVLTF
TGTGCCAGCAGCACTAGCGGGGGGTTCTCTGGGGCCAACGTCCTGACTTTC
>TRBJ2-7|TRBV10-3|-|TRBD1
CAISGGQGYEQYF
TGTGCCATCAGTGGAGGACAGGGGTACGAGCAGTACTTC
>TRBJ2-5|TRBV5-1|many|TRBD1
CASSTRTGSGETQYF
TGCGCCAGCAGCACCCGGACAGGGTCAGGAGAGACCCAGTACTTC
>TRBJ1-1|TRBV7-3|-|-
CASSGRGEAFF
TGTGCCAGCAGCGGACGGGGTGAAGCTTTCTTT
>TRBJ2-5|TRBV7-8|-|-
CDSSFYICSATEGQGQETQYF
-
>TRBJ1-2|TRBV5-1|many|-
CASSSEGQIYGYTF
TGCGCCAGCAGCTCCGAAGGACAGATATATGGCTACACCTTC
>TRBJ1-2|TRBV4-3|few|-
CASSQEGRGSYGCTF
TGCGCCAGCAGCCAAGAGGGCCGGGGTTCGTATGGCTGCACCTTC
>TRBJ1-4|TRBV30|many|TRBD1
CAWTPGQSNEKLFF
TGTGCCTGGACCCCGGGACAGTCTAATGAAAAACTGTTTTTT
>TRBJ1-6|TRBV5-1|-|-
CASSLSGTSPLHF
TGCGCCAGCAGCTTGAGTGGAACCAGCCCCCTCCACTTT
>TRBJ1-5|TRBV7-2|-|-
CASSPAGSYQPQHF
TGTGCCAGCAGCCCTGCGGGTAGCTATCAGCCCCAGCATTTT
>TRBJ2-5|TRBV20-1|-|TRBD1
CSARGLGTGEQETQYF
TGCAGTGCTAGAGGCCTCGGGACAGGGGAACAAGAGACCCAGTACTTC
>TRBJ2-1|TRBV4-1|-|-
CASTLNPSYDEQFF
TGCGCCAGCACCTTAAATCCTAGCTACGATGAGCAGTTCTTC
>TRBJ1-2|TRBV24-1|-|-
CATSGTDYYGYTF
TGTGCCACCAGTGGGACGGATTACTATGGCTACACCTTC
>TRBJ1-1|TRBV5-1|-|-
CASSSGGVGNTEAFF
TGCGCCAGCAGCTCCGGGGGGGTGGGGAACACTGAAGCTTTCTTT
>TRBJ1-1|TRBV5-1|-|-
CASSLASGFTEAFF
TGCGCCAGCAGCTTGGCGTCGGGGTTCACTGAAGCTTTCTTT
>TRBJ2-5|TRBV7-3|-|TRBD1
CASSLIGQGATQYF
TGTGCCAGCAGCTTAATCGGACAGGGGGCGACCCAGTACTTC
>TRBJ2-5|TRBV7-2|-|-
CASSYPNNEQLFGQYF
TGTGCCAGCAGCTACCCAAACAATGAGCAGTTATTCGGGCAGTACTTC
>TRBJ1-4|TRBV9|-|TRBD1
CASSRRGTGNEKLFF
TGTGCCAGCAGTCGTAGAGGGACAGGGAATGAAAAACTGTTTTTT
>TRBJ2-7|TRBV10-2|-|-
CASSDPQLAHLFEQYF
TGCGCCAGCAGTGATCCCCAACTTGCCCACCTGTTCGAGCAGTACTTC
>TRBJ1-5|TRBV15|-|-
CATSRVFGQNQPQHF
TGTGCCACCAGCAGAGTCTTCGGGCAGAATCAGCCCCAGCATTTT
>TRBJ2-6|TRBV7-3|-|TRBD1
CASSPTGDQRYNYLTF
TGTGCCAGCAGCCCAACAGGGGACCAGCGTTATAACTACCTGACTTTC
>TRBJ1-1|TRBV20-1|many|-
CSAPNHRVSTEAFF
TGCAGTGCCCCGAACCACAGGGTGAGCACTGAAGCTTTCTTT
>TRBJ1-5|TRBV20-1|-|TRBD1
CSARAGTAGKHF
TGCAGTGCTAGGGCCGGGACAGCTGGAAAGCATTTT
>TRBJ2-7|TRBV6-5|many|-
CASSSPGRGSYEQYF
TGTGCCAGCAGCTCCCCCGGAAGGGGCTCCTACGAGCAGTACTTC
>TRBJ1-2|TRBV7-3|-|-
CASSGRQQSYIDTF
TGTGCCAGCAGCGGCCGACAGCAATCATATATCGACACATTC
>TRBJ1-3|TRBV2|-|TRBD1
CASPRRGGGSGNTIYF
TGTGCCAGCCCCAGACGAGGAGGGGGCTCCGGAAACACCATATATTTT
>TRBJ1-3|TRBV6-1|many|-
CASSEEVAADPGNTIYF
TGTGCCAGCAGTGAAGAGGTGGCAGCTGACCCGGGAAACACCATATATTTT
>TRBJ2-2|TRBV5-1|-|TRBD2
CASSPGGLNTGELFF
TGTGCCAGCAGCCCGGGGGGGTTGAACACCGGGGAGCTGTTTTTT
>TRBJ2-2|TRBV7-9|-|-
CASSWGRSGSGEQFF
TGTGCCAGCAGCTGGGGGCGCAGCGGATCGGGGGAGCAGTTTTTT
>TRBJ2-1|TRBV9|-|-
CASSVAGSGANVQQFF
TGTGCCAGCAGCGTAGCAGGGTCCGGGGCCAACGTTCAGCAGTTCTTC
>TRBJ1-4|TRBV12-3/TRBV12-4|-|-
CASSEGLRGRETTNEKLFF
TGTGCCAGCAGTGAAGGTTTGCGGGGCAGGGAAACAACTAATGAAAAACTGTTTTTT
>TRBJ2-3|TRBV7-9|-|-
CASSLVRTCYEQYQYF
TGTGCCAGCAGCTTAGTCCGGACCTGCTACGAGCAGTACCAGTATTTT
>TRBJ2-7|TRBV7-2|-|-
CASSGTQAPKPQQYF
TGTGCCAGCAGCGGGACACAGGCCCCCAAGCCCCAGCAGTACTTC
>TRBJ2-7|TRBV7-6|-|-
CTSSMTYEQYF
TGTACCAGCAGCATGACCTACGAGCAGTACTTC
>TRBJ1-5|TRBV20-1|-|-
CSARGDSYESQHF
TGCAGTGCTAGGGGCGACAGCTATGAGTCCCAGCATTTT
>TRBJ2-4|TRBV7-2|-|-
CASSLGIGKNIQYF
TGTGCCAGCAGCTTGGGAATAGGGAAAAACATTCAGTACTTC
>TRBJ2-2|TRBV12-3/TRBV12-4|many|-
CASSLTVNTGELFF
TGTGCCAGCAGTTTAACTGTGAACACCGGGGAGCTGTTTTTT
>TRBJ1-6|TRBV2|many|TRBD1
CASTGTGNSPLHF
TGTGCCAGCACCGGGACAGGGAATTCACCCCTCCACTTT
>TRBJ1-3|TRBV2|-|-
CASTKPLNSRNTTYF
TGTGCCAGCACAAAACCACTCAATTCGAGAAACACCACATATTTT
>TRBJ2-7|TRBV29-1|-|TRBD1
CSSSTGTGGNEQYF
TGCAGCTCATCCACGGGGACAGGGGGCAACGAGCAGTACTTC